This T cell receptor (beta chain) stems from a study of beta chain features in type 1 diabetes. Study context: There were approximately 110,000,000 sorted cells examined across all samples.

This clone has just a few counts. What it binds is not known. Each of the sorted populations had a purity greater than 98%. The entirety of the isolated RNA underwent reverse transcription, so expressed TCRB transcripts were sequenced. This table comes from immunoSEQ multiplex PCR, and its TCRdb copy is limited to in-frame clones, with some not included. Of almost 350,000 clones in the sample, around 8.5% are singletons; the top ten hold approximately 1%. This CDR3 region has 15 residues. The germline CDR1 and CDR2 sequences are SNHLY and FYNNEI. Trimming took off 0 bases at V and 8 bases at J, with 16 bases between the two ends. Study results and limitations: Among patients with Type 1 diabetes, TCRB CDR3s were moderately but significantly shorter in every one of the four CD4+ subsets. Patients and controls would be equally affected if PCR favored shorter templates.

The sequencing sample was made of central memory CD4+ T cells from blood. The source of this sequence is a man in his thirties or forties with type 1 diabetes. The chain has TRBV2 and TRBJ1-2, with D uncertain. In DNA form, the CDR3 reads TGTGCCAGCAGTGAAGCGCTTGGGTTACCGCGGGGCTACACCTTC. Its protein product is CASSEALGLPRGYTF.